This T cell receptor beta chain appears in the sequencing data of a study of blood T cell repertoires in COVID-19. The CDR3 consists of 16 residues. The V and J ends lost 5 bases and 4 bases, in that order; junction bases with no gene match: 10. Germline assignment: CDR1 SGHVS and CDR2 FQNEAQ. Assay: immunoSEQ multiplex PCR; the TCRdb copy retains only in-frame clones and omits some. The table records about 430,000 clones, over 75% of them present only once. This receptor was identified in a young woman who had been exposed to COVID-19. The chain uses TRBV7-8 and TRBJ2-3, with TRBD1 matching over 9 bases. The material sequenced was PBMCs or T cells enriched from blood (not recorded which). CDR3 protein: CASSAATGGLADTQYF. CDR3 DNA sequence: TGTGCCAGCAGCGCAGCAACAGGGGGCTTAGCAGATACGCAGTATTTT.